The entry below describes one TCR beta chain. What it binds is not known. The sample belongs to a study of beta chain features in type 1 diabetes. Whole-study results and caveats: No resolution was reached here on whether HLA type influences TCRB rearrangement. Type 1 diabetes patients had moderately but significantly shorter TCRB CDR3s in all four CD4+ subsets.

This CDR3 comprises 16 residues. The germline gives CDR1 MNHEY, CDR2 SMNVEV (reference sequence). The V gene lost 2 bases and the J gene lost 0 bases, with 8 bases spanning the gap. About 110 mL of blood, on average, came from one heparinised draw per donor. Reverse transcription of all isolated RNA meant that expressed TCRB transcripts were sequenced. TCRdb's copy holds only in-frame clones and misses some; the assay was immunoSEQ multiplex PCR. The data contain 150,000 to 200,000 clones, roughly 65% of them singletons. Source material: naive CD4+ T cells from blood. The receptor's source is a man younger than 45 with type 1 diabetes. The rearrangement links TRBV27 to TRBJ2-6, with unresolved D. The CDR3 protein is CASSLVGISGANVLTF. DNA of the CDR3: TGTGCCAGCAGTTTAGTCGGAATCTCTGGGGCCAACGTCCTGACTTTC.